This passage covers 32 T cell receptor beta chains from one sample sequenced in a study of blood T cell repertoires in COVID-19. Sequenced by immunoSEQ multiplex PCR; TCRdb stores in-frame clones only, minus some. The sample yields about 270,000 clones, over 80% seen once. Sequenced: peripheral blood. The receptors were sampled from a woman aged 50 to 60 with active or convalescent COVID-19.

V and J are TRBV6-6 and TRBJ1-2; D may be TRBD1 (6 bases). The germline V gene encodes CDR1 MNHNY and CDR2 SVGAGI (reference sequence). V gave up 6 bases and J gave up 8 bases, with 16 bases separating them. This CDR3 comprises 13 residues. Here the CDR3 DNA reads TGTGCCAGCAGCTCAGGGGCCGTCGGGGGCTACACCTTC. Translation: CASSSGAVGGYTF.

The CDR3 DNA sequence: TGTGCCAGCCACAGGATAGGAATTAGCAATCAGCCCCAGCATTTT. Translating it yields CASHRIGISNQPQHF. The V gene is TRBV28, the J gene TRBJ1-5, with D perhaps matching TRBD1 (5 bases). The V end lost 8 bases, the J end lost 0 bases, and 14 bases lay between the germline ends. The V gene's germline CDR1 is MDHEN and CDR2 SYDVKM. This CDR3 contains 15 residues.

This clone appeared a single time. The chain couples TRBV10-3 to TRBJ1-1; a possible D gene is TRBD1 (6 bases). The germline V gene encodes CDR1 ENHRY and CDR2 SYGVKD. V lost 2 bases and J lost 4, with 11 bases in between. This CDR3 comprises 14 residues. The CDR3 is CAISEDRTGTEAFF. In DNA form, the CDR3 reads TGTGCCATCAGTGAGGACAGGACGGGCACTGAAGCTTTCTTT.

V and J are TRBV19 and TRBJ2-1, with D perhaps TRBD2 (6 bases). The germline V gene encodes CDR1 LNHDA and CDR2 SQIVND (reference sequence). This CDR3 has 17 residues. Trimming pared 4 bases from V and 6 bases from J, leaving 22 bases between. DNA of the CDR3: TGTGCCAGTAGTAATCCCCGGGAGAGCGGCTACGGCAATGAGCAGTTCTTC. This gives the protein CASSNPRESGYGNEQFF.

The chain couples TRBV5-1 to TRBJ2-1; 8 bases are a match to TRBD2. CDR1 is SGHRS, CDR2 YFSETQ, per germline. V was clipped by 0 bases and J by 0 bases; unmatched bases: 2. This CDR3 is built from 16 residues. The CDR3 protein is CASSLGLAISYNEQFF. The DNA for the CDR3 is TGCGCCAGCAGCTTGGGACTAGCGATCTCCTACAATGAGCAGTTCTTC.

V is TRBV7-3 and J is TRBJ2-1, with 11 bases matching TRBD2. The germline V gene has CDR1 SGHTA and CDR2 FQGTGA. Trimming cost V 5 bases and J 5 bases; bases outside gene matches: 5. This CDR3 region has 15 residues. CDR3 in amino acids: CASSRSSGGNNEQFF. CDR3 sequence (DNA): TGTGCCAGCAGCCGATCTAGCGGGGGGAACAATGAGCAGTTCTTC.

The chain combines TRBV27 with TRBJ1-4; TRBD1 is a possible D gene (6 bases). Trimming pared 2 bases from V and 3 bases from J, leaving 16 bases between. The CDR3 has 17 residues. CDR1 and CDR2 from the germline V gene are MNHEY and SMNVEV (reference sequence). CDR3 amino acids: CASSLRGGFGANEKLFF. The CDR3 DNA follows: TGTGCCAGCAGTTTAAGGGGGGGCTTTGGGGCTAATGAAAAACTGTTTTTT.

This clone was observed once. The CDR3 DNA reads TGTGCCAGCAGCCAAGAAAAGAGGGGGAGCGGCGGCACCGGGGAGCTGTTTTTT. Its translation: CASSQEKRGSGGTGELFF. The chain is built from TRBV14 and TRBJ2-2; a possible D gene is TRBD1 (6 bases). The germline V and J ends were trimmed by 0 bases and 4 bases, with 18 bases remaining between them. The germline gives CDR1 SGHDN, CDR2 FVKESK. The CDR3 has 18 residues.

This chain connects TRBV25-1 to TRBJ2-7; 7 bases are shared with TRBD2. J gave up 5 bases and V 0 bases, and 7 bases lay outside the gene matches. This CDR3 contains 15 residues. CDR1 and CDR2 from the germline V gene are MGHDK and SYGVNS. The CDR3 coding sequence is TGTGCCAGCAGTGAATATCGAGGGAGGGCAGACGAGCAGTACTTC. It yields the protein CASSEYRGRADEQYF.

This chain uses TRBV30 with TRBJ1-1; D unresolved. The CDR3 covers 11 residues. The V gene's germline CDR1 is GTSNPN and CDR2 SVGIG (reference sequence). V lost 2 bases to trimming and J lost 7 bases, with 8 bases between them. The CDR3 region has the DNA TGTGCCTGGAGTCCAGCGCTTGAAGCTTTCTTT. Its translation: CAWSPALEAFF.

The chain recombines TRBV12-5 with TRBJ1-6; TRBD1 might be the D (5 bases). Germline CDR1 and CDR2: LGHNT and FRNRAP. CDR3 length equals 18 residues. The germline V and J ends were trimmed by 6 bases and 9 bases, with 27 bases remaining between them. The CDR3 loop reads CASGPHPGGVSPSSPLHF. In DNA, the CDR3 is TGTGCTAGTGGCCCCCACCCGGGGGGGGTATCCCCCTCTTCACCCCTCCACTTT.

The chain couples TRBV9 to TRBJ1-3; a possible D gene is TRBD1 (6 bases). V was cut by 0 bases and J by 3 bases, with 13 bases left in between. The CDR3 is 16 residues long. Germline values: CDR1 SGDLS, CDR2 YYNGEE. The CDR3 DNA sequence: TGTGCCAGCAGCGTAGGGGGACAAGGATTTGGAAACACCATATATTTT. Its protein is CASSVGGQGFGNTIYF.

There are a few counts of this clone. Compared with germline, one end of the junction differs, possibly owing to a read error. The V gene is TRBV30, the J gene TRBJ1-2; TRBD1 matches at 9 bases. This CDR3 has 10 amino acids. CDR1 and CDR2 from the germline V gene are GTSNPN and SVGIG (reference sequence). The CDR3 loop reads CALSWGDRVF. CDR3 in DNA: TGTGCCCTGTCCTGGGGGGACAGGGTTTTC. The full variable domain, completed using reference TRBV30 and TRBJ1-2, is SQTIHQWPATLVQPVGSPLSLECTVEGTSNPNLYWYRQAAGRGLQLLFYSVGIGQISSEVPQNLSASRPQDRQFILSSKKLLLSDSGFYLCALSWGDRVFGSGTRLTVV.

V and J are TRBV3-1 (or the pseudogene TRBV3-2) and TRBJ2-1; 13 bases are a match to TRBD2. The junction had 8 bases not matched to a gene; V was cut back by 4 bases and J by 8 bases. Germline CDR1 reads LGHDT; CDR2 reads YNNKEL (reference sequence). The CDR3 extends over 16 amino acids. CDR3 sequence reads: CASSPRLAGGIYEQFF. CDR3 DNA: TGTGCCAGCAGCCCGCGACTAGCGGGAGGAATTTATGAGCAGTTCTTC.

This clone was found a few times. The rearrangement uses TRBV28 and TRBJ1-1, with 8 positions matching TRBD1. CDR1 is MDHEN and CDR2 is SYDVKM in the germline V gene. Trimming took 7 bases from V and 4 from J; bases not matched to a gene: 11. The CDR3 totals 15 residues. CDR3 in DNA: TGTGCCAGCATTCTATTAGGACAGGGCCCCACTGAAGCTTTCTTT. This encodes CASILLGQGPTEAFF.

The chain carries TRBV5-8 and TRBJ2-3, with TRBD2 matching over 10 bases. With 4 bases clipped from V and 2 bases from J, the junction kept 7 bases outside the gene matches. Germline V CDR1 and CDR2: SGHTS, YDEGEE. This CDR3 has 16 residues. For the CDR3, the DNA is TGTGCCAGCAGCCCAGGACTAGCGGCTTTCACAGATACGCAGTATTTT. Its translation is CASSPGLAAFTDTQYF.

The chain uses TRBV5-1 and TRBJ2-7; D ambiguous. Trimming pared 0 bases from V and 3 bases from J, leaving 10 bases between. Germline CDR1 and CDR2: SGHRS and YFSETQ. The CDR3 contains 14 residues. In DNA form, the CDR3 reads TGCGCCAGCAGCTTGGGCACAGCAAACTACGAGCAGTACTTC. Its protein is CASSLGTANYEQYF.

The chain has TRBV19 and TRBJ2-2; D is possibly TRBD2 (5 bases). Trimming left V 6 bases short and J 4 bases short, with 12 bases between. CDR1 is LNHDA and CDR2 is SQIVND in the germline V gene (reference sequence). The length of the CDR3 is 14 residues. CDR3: CASSFSGSTGELFF. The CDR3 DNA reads TGTGCCAGTAGCTTCTCGGGGAGCACCGGGGAGCTGTTTTTT.

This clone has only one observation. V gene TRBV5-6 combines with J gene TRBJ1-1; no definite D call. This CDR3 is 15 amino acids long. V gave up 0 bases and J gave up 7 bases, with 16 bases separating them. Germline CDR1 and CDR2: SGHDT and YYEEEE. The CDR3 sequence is CASSLVLQDHVEAFF. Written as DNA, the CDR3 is TGTGCCAGCAGCTTGGTGCTTCAGGATCACGTTGAAGCTTTCTTT.

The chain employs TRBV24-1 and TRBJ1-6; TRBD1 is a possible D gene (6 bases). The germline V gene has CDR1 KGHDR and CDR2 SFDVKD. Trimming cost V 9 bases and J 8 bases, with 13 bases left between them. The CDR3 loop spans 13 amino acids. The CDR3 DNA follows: TGTGCCACCCAAAGGGGGGGCGATTCACCCCTCCACTTT. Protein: CATQRGGDSPLHF.

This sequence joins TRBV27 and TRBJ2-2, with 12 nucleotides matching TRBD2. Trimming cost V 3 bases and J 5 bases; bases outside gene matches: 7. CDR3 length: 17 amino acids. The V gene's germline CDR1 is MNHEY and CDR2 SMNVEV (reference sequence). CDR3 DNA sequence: TGTGCCAGCAGTTTGGCTAGCGGGAGGGCCGGTACCGGGGAGCTGTTTTTT. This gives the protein CASSLASGRAGTGELFF.

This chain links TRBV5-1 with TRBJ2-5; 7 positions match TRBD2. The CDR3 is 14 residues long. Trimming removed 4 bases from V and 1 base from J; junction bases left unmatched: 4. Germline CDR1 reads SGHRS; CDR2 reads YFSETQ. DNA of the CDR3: TGCGCCAGCAGCCCGGGAGGCCCCCAAGAGACCCAGTACTTC. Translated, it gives CASSPGGPQETQYF.

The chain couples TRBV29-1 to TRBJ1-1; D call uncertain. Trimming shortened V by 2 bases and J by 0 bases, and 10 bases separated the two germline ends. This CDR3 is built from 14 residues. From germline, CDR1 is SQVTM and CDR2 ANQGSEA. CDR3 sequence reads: CSVELRSMNTEAFF. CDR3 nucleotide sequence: TGCAGCGTTGAACTCCGTAGCATGAACACTGAAGCTTTCTTT.

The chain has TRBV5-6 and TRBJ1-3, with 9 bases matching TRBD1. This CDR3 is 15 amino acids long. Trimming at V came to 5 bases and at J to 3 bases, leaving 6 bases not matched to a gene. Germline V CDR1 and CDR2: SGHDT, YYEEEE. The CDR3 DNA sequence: TGTGCCAGCAGGTTACAGGGGGCTGGTGGAAACACCATATATTTT. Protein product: CASRLQGAGGNTIYF.

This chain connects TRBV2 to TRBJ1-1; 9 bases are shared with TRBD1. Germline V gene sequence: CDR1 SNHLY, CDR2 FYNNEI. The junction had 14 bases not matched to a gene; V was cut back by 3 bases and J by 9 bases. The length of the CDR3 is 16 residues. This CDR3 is CASSETGTGFESKAFF. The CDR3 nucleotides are TGTGCCAGCAGTGAGACCGGGACAGGGTTTGAGTCGAAAGCTTTCTTT.

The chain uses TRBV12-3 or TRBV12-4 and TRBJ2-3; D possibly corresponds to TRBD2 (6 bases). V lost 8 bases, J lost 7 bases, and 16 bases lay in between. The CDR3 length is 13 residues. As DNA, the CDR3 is TGTGCCAGCTCGCGGAGGAGGGCCTATACGCAGTATTTT. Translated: CASSRRRAYTQYF.

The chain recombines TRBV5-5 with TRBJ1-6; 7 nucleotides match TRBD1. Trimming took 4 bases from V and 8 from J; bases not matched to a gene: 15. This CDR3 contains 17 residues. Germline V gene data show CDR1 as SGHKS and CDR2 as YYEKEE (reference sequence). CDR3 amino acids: CASSKDRALDYYSPLHF. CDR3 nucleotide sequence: TGTGCCAGCAGCAAAGACAGGGCCCTCGATTATTATTCACCCCTCCACTTT.

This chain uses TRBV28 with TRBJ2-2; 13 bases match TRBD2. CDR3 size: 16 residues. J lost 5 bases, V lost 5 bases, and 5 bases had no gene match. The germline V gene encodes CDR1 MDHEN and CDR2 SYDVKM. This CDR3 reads CASSRTSGRGTGELFF. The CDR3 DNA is TGTGCCAGCAGTCGAACTAGCGGGAGGGGGACCGGGGAGCTGTTTTTT. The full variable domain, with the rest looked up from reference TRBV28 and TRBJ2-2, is DVKVTQSSRYLVKRTGEKVFLECVQDMDHENMFWYRQDPGLGLRLIYFSYDVKMKEKGDIPEGYSVSREKKERFSLILESASTNQTSMYLCASSRTSGRGTGELFFGEGSRLTVL.

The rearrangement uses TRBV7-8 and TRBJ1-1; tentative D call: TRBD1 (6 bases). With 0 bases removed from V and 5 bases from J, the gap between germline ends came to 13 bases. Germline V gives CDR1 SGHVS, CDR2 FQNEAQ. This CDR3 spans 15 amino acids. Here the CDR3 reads CASSLATGTVTEAFF. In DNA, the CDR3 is TGTGCCAGCAGCTTAGCAACAGGGACGGTTACTGAAGCTTTCTTT.

CDR3 in amino acids: CASRGRRAGANVLTF. CDR3 nucleotide sequence: TGTGCCAGCAGGGGCAGGAGGGCTGGGGCCAACGTCCTGACTTTC. V is TRBV6-5 and J is TRBJ2-6; D is possibly TRBD2 (6 bases). The V end lost 6 bases, the J end lost 2 bases, and 11 bases lay between the germline ends. Germline CDR1 MNHEY, CDR2 SVGAGI. This CDR3 comprises 15 residues.

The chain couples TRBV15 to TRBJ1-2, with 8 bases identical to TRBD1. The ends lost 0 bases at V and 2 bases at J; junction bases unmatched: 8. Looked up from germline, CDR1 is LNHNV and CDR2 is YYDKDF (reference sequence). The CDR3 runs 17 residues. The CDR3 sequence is CATSRDRRQGANYGYTF. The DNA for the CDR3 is TGTGCCACCAGCAGAGACCGTAGGCAGGGGGCGAACTATGGCTACACCTTC.

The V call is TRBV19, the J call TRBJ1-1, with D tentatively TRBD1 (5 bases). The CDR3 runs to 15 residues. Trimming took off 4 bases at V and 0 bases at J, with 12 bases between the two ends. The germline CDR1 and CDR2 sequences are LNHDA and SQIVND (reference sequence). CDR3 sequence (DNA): TGTGCCAGTAGTACCTCAGGGACTTTGAACACTGAAGCTTTCTTT. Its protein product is CASSTSGTLNTEAFF.